This T cell receptor beta chain was identified during a study of shared clonotypes between healthy human individuals. Study conclusions and caveats: Generally, estimated richness proved larger in naive subsets than it did in memory subsets.

CDR1 and CDR2 (germline): MNHNS, SASEGT. The CDR3 runs 11 residues. V was pared by 2 bases and J by 13 bases, with 11 bases between. Naive CD8 isolation took CD45RO-negative cells positively selected for CCR7 and excluded terminally differentiated effector memory CD45RA+ cells. The method was immunoSEQ multiplex PCR; TCRdb's version includes in-frame clones alone and lacks a portion of them. This sample carries hundreds of thousands of clones, 85% to 95% of them seen once, and the ten largest clones take 0.095% to 0.14%. Turning to this clone: Its antigen is unknown.

This receptor was identified in a woman under 40 in good health. The chain couples TRBV6-1 to TRBJ1-2, with a possible D match to TRBD1 (5 bases). The specimen sequenced was naive CD8+ T cells sorted from blood. CDR3 sequence (DNA): TGTGCCAGCAGTGAATGGGGGTACACCACCTTC. It encodes CASSEWGYTTF.